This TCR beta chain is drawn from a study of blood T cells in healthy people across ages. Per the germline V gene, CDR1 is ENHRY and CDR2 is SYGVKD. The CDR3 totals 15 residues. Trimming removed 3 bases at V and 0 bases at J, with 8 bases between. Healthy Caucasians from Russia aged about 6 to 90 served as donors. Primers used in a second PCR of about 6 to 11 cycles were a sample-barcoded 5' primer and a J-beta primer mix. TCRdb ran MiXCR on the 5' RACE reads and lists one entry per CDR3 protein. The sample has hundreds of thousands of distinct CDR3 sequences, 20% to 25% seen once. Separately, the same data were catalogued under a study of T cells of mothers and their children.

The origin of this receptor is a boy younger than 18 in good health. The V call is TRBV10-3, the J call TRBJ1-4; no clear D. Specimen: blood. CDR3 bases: TGTGCCATCAGTGAAAAGGATTCAACTAATGAAAAACTGTTTTTT. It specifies CAISEKDSTNEKLFF.